The rows below give T cell receptor beta chains drawn from one sample of a study of lymphopenia after photon versus proton radiotherapy. TCRdb keeps only in-frame clones here, not all; method: immunoSEQ multiplex PCR. The table has 50,000 or so clones, around 90% seen once. The sample consisted of peripheral blood, taken from a patient treated with photon-based radiotherapy. All receptors come from a woman aged 40 to 50 with cholangiocarcinoma. The conserved cysteine and the conserved F or W are not part of the CDR3 here.

V: TRBV5-1
length: 17
CDR3: ASSPFGGPGQISGNTIY

V: TRBV7-2
length: 13
CDR3: ASSLGGTGGYEQY

V: TRBV5-1
length: 12
CDR3: ASSLLDSQETQY

V: TRBV7-9
length: 16
CDR3: ASSLPIGTGGRSETQY

V: TRBV4-3
length: 13
CDR3: ASSQNFGQGYEQY

V: TRBV6-1
length: 12
CDR3: ASSEDGRGNEQF

V: TRBV7-2
length: 13
CDR3: ASSSFRVDNQPQH

V: TRBV5-1
length: 12
CDR3: ASRTGTGVHEQF

V: TRBV30
length: 12
CDR3: AWSAGTAYNEQF

V: TRBV9
length: 14
CDR3: ASSVAAGVVYNEQF

V: TRBV2
length: 13
CDR3: ASTRGLSTNSPLH

V: TRBV19
length: 11
CDR3: ASSRTLNTEAF

V: TRBV4-2
length: 10
CDR3: ASSQDQGSAF

V: TRBV28
length: 12
CDR3: ASSTGGGNTEAF

V: TRBV18
length: 11
CDR3: ASSPRSGEKLF

V: TRBV12-5
length: 12
CDR3: ASGLGRQGLPLH

V: TRBV28
length: 12
CDR3: ASTWDIRDEKLF

V: TRBV5-4
length: 11
CDR3: ASSLPDGYGYT

V: TRBV5-1
length: 12
CDR3: ASSLSGLNTEAF

V: TRBV28
length: 12
CDR3: ASRPGDRVNEQY

V: TRBV19
length: 11
CDR3: ASTRVPGYGYT

V: TRBV27
length: 12
CDR3: ASSLRADYTEAF

V: TRBV28
length: 6
CDR3: ASGGAF

V: TRBV27
length: 18
CDR3: ASSLSPRLLAGSSYNEQF

V: TRBV7-3
length: 12
CDR3: ASSLTSTNTEAF

V: TRBV9
length: 10
CDR3: ASSHRSDEQF

V: TRBV6-5
length: 11
CDR3: ASSDREYSPLH

V: TRBV29-1
length: 9
CDR3: SAGSGNEQF

V: TRBV28
length: 14
CDR3: ASRPTRGQNNYGYT

V: TRBV6-5
length: 12
CDR3: ASTEMTGHYEQY

V: TRBV28
length: 14
CDR3: ASSSPGQGASYEQY

V: TRBV10-3
length: 15
CDR3: AISEDELAGYYNEQF

V: TRBV4-1
length: 13
CDR3: ASSQDAAGIEKLF

V: TRBV9
length: 13
CDR3: ASSPWGGGGTEAF

V: TRBV18
length: 15
CDR3: ASSPRQAVLSGNTIY

V: TRBV5-1
length: 14
CDR3: ASSLRLAGNTGELF

V: TRBV27
length: 11
CDR3: ASRPQGEYGYT

V: TRBV19
length: 16
CDR3: ASSIQLTFPGSNQPQH

V: TRBV2
length: 14
CDR3: ASRASQGKSNEKLF

V: TRBV18
length: 10
CDR3: ASSPPGETQY

V: TRBV6-1
length: 9
CDR3: ASSARWEQF

V: TRBV5-1
length: 12
CDR3: ASSDSLAKNIQY

V: TRBV7-2
length: 14
CDR3: ASSLASQGANTEAF

V: TRBV6-1
length: 14
CDR3: ASSVGSSGNAYEQY

V: TRBV4-2
length: 12
CDR3: ASSQVDPLSEQY

V: TRBV7-3
length: 10
CDR3: ASSSRGDEQF

V: TRBV2
length: 12
CDR3: ASNQESGNQPQH

V: TRBV2
length: 9
CDR3: ASSALNEQF

V: TRBV29-1
length: 9
CDR3: SAGHNYGYT

V: TRBV9
length: 11
CDR3: ASSYSGANVLT

V: TRBV9
length: 14
CDR3: ASTPSGTSRGDTQY

V: TRBV5-5
length: 14
CDR3: ASSLRLAGSTGELF

V: TRBV6-5
length: 12
CDR3: ASTKRDGYNEQF

V: TRBV4-2
length: 12
CDR3: ASSQVGSGLLQY

V: TRBV10-3
length: 11
CDR3: ATLQGAGDTQY